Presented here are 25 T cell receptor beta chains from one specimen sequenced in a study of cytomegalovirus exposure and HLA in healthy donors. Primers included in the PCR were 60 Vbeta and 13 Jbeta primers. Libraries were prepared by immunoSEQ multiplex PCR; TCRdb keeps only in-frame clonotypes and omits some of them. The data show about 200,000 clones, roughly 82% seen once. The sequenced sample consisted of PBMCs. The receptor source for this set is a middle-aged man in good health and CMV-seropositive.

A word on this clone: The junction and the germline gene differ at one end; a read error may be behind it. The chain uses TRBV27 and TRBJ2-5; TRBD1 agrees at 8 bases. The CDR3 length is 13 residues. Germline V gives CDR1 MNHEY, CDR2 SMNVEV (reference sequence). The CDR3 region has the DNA TGTGCCAGCAGTTCAGGACAGGGAAGCACCCGGTACTTC. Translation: CASSSGQGSTRYF.

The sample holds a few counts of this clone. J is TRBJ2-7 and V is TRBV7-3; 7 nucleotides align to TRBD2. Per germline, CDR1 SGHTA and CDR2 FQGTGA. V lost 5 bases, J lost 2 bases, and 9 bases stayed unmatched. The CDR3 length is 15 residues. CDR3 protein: CASSVGGDYTYEQYF. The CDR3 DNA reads TGTGCCAGCAGCGTAGGTGGGGACTACACCTACGAGCAGTACTTC.

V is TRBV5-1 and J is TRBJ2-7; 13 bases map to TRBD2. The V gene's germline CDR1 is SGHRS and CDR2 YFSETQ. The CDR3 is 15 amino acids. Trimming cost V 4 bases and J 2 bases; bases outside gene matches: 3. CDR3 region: CASSQGLAGPYEQYV. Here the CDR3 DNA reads TGCGCCAGCAGCCAGGGACTAGCGGGACCCTACGAGCAGTACGTC.

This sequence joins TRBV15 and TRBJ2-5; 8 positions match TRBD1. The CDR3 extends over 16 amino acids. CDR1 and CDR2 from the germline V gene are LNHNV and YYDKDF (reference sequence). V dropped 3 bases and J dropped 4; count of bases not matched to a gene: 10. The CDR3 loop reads CATSRTRDRRSETQYF. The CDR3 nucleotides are TGTGCCACCAGCAGGACCCGGGACAGGAGGTCAGAGACCCAGTACTTC.

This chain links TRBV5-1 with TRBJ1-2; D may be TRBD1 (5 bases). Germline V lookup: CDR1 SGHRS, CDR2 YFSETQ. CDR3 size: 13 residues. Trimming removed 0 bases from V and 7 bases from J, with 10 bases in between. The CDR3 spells CASSLDGGGGYTF. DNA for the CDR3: TGCGCCAGCAGCTTGGACGGGGGTGGTGGCTACACCTTC.

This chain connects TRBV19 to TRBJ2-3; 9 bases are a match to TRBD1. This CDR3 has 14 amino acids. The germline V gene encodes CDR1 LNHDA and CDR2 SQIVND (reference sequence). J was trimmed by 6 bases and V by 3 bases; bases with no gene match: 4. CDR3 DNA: TGTGCCAGTAGTATCGGGACAGGGAGGGATACGCAGTATTTT. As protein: CASSIGTGRDTQYF.

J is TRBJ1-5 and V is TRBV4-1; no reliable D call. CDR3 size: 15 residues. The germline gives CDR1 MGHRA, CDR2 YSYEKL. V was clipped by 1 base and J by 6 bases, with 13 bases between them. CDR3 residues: CASSQVSGISQPQHF. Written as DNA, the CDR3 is TGCGCCAGCAGCCAAGTAAGCGGTATCAGTCAGCCCCAGCATTTT.

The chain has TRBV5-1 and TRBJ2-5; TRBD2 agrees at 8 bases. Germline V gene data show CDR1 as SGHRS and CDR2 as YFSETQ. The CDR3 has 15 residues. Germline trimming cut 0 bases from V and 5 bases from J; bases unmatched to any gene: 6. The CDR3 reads CASSLEAGGWETQYF. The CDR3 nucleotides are TGCGCCAGCAGCTTGGAGGCGGGAGGTTGGGAGACCCAGTACTTC.

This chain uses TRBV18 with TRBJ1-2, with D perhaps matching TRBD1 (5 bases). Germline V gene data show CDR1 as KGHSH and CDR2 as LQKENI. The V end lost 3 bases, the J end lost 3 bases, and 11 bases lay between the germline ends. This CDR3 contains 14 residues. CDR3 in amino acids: CASSPDSRYYGYTF. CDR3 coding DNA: TGTGCCAGCTCACCCGACAGTAGGTACTATGGCTACACCTTC.

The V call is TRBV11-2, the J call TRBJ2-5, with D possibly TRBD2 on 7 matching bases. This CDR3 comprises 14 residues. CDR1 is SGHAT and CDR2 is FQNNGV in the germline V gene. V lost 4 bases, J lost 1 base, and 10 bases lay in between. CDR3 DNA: TGTGCCAGCAGCTCGGGGGGCTCCCAAGAGACCCAGTACTTC. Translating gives CASSSGGSQETQYF.

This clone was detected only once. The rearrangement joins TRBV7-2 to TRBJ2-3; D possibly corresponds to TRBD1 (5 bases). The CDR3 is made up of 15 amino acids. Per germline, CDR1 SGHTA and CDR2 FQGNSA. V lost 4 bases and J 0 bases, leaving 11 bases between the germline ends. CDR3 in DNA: TGTGCCAGCAGCTCGCCGGCAGGGAGCACAGATACGCAGTATTTT. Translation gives CASSSPAGSTDTQYF.

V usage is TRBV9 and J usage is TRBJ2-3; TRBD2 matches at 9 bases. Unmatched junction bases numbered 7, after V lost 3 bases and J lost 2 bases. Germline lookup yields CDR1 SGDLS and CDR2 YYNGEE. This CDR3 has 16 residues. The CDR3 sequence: CASSAGTSRDTDTQYF. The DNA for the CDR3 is TGTGCCAGCAGCGCAGGGACTAGCCGGGACACAGATACGCAGTATTTT.

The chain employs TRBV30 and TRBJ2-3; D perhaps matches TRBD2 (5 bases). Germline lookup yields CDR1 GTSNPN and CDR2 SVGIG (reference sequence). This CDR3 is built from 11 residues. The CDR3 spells CARSGEDTQYF. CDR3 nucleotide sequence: TGTGCGCGGAGTGGGGAGGATACGCAGTATTTT. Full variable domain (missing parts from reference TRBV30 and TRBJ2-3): SQTIHQWPATLVQPVGSPLSLECTVEGTSNPNLYWYRQAAGRGLQLLFYSVGIGQISSEVPQNLSASRPQDRQFILSSKKLLLSDSGFYLCARSGEDTQYFGPGTRLTVL.

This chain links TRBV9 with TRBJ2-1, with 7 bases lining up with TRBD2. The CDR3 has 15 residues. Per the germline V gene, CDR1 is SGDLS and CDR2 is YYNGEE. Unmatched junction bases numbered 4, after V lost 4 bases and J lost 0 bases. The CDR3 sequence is CASSPSGSSYNEQFF. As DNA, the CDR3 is TGTGCCAGCAGCCCTAGCGGAAGCTCCTACAATGAGCAGTTCTTC. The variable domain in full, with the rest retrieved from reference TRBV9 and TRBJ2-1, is DSGVTQTPKHLITATGQRVTLRCSPRSGDLSVYWYQQSLDQGLQFLIQYYNGEERAKGNILERFSAQQFPDLHSELNLSSLELGDSALYFCASSPSGSSYNEQFFGPGTRLTVL.

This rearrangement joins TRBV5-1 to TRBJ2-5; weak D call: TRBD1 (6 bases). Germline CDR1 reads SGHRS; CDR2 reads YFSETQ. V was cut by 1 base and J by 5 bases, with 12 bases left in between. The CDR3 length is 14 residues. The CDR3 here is CASSLTQGPETQYF. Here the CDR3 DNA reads TGCGCCAGCAGCTTGACCCAGGGGCCTGAGACCCAGTACTTC.

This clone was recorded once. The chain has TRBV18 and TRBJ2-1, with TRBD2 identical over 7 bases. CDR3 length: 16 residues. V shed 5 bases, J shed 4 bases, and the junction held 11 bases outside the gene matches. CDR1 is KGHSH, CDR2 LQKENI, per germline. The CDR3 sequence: CASSANPGLQYNEQFF. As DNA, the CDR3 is TGTGCCAGCTCAGCCAATCCGGGACTACAGTACAATGAGCAGTTCTTC.

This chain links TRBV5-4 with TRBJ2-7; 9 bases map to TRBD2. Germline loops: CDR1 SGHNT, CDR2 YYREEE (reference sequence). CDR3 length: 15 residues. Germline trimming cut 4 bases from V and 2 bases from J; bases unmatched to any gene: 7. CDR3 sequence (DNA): TGTGCCAGCAGCCTTAGCGGGAGTAGCACCTACGAGCAGTACTTC. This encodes CASSLSGSSTYEQYF.

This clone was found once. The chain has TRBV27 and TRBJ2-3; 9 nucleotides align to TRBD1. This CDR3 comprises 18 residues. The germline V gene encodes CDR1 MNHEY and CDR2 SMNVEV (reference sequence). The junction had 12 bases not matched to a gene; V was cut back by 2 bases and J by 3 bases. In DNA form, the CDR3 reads TGTGCCAGCAGTTTAAATTGGCCGGGACAGGGCCTAACAGATACGCAGTATTTT. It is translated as CASSLNWPGQGLTDTQYF.

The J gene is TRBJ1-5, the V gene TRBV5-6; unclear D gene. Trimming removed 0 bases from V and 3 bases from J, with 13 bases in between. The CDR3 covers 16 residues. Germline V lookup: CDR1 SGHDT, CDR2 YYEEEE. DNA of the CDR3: TGTGCCAGCAGCTTGGATAAAGGACGGGACAATCAGCCCCAGCATTTT. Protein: CASSLDKGRDNQPQHF.

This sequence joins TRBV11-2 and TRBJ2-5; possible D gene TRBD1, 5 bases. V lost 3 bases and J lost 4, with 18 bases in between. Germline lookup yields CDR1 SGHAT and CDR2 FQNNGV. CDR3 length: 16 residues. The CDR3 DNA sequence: TGTGCCAGCAGCTTCATTGGGCCCAGGGTCAGAGAGACCCAGTACTTC. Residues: CASSFIGPRVRETQYF. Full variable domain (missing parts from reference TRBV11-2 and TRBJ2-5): EAGVAQSPRYKIIEKRQSVAFWCNPISGHATLYWYQQILGQGPKLLIQFQNNGVVDDSQLPKDRFSAERLKGVDSTLKIQPAKLEDSAVYLCASSFIGPRVRETQYFGPGTRLLVL.

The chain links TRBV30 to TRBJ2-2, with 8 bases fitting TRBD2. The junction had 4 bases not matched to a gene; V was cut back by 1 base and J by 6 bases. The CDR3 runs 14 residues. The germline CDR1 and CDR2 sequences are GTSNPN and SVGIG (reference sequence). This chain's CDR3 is CAWSGTGGPGELFF. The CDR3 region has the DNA TGTGCCTGGAGTGGTACGGGAGGGCCCGGGGAGCTGTTTTTT.

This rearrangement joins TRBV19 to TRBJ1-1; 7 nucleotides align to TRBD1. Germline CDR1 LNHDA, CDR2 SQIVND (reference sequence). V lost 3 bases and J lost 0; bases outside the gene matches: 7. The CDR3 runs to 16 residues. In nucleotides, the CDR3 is TGTGCCAGTAGTATTGAAGGGGGCCACATGAACACTGAAGCTTTCTTT. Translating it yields CASSIEGGHMNTEAFF.

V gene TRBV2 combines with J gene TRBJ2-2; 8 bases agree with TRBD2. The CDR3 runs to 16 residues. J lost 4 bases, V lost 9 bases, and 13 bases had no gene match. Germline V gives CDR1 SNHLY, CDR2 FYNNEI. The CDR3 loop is CARKRERERGTGELFF. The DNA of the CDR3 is TGTGCCAGGAAAAGGGAGCGGGAGAGAGGCACCGGGGAGCTGTTTTTT.

CDR3 bases: TGTGCCAGCAGCCCGACAGTCTTTCAGCCCCAGCATTTT. Amino acids: CASSPTVFQPQHF. The chain employs TRBV7-6 and TRBJ1-5, with D maybe TRBD1 (5 bases). This CDR3 contains 13 residues. The germline CDR1 and CDR2 sequences are SGHVS and FNYEAQ. V was pared by 5 bases and J by 6 bases, with 11 bases between.

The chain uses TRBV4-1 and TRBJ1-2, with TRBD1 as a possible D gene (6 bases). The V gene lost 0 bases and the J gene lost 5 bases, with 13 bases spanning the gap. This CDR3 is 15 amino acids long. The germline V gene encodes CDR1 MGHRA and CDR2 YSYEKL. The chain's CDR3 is CASSQESRGGYGYTF. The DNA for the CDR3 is TGCGCCAGCAGCCAAGAAAGTAGGGGGGGGTATGGCTACACCTTC.